The 22 T cell receptor beta chains listed next were all sequenced from one sample in a study of shared clonotypes between healthy human individuals. Data came from immunoSEQ multiplex PCR; TCRdb stores just in-frame clones and leaves some out. This table holds around 1.5 million clones, about 98% found once. The material sequenced was naive CD4+ T cells sorted from blood. Regarding subset: CD45RA+ positively selected. The receptors come from a man younger than 45 in good health.

This clone occurred a few times. The same CDR3 is also encoded by other DNA sequences in this sample. V is TRBV7-2 and J is TRBJ2-7, with 10 positions matching TRBD2. V lost 3 bases, J lost 5 bases, and 7 bases stayed unmatched. The CDR3 has 15 amino acids. Germline CDR1 is SGHTA and CDR2 is FQGNSA. The CDR3 nucleotides are TGTGCCAGCAGCTTCCCCGGGACTAGCGCTAACGAGCAGTACTTC. As protein: CASSFPGTSANEQYF. Together with reference TRBV7-2 and TRBJ2-7, the CDR3 gives the full variable domain: GAGVSQSPSNKVTEKGKDVELRCDPISGHTALYWYRQSLGQGLEFLIYFQGNSAPDKSGLPSDRFSAERTGGSVSTLTIQRTQQEDSAVYLCASSFPGTSANEQYFGPGTRLTVT.

This chain links TRBV6-1 with TRBJ2-7, with D maybe TRBD2 (5 bases). Germline loops: CDR1 MNHNS, CDR2 SASEGT. Trimming removed 4 bases from V and 3 bases from J, with 16 bases in between. The CDR3 has 15 amino acids. For the CDR3, the DNA is TGTGCCAGCAGTGGTCGGGGATACGAACGCTACGAGCAGTACTTC. Its translation is CASSGRGYERYEQYF.

The chain combines TRBV28 with TRBJ1-2; D perhaps matches TRBD1 (5 bases). Germline V gene lookup returns CDR1 MDHEN and CDR2 SYDVKM. CDR3 length: 17 amino acids. V was clipped by 1 base and J by 4 bases, with 19 bases between them. The CDR3 DNA reads TGTGCCAGCAGTTTATCCCTGGGGGGTGCGAGGATCTATGGCTACACCTTC. Its protein product is CASSLSLGGARIYGYTF.

V gene TRBV14 combines with J gene TRBJ2-3, with D possibly matching TRBD1 (6 bases). The CDR3 contains 15 residues. Germline V gene sequence: CDR1 SGHDN, CDR2 FVKESK. Deletions cut 2 bases from V and 0 bases from J, with 9 bases between. The CDR3 is CASSQTGQSTDTQYF. CDR3 sequence (DNA): TGTGCCAGCAGCCAAACTGGACAGAGCACAGATACGCAGTATTTT.

The chain uses TRBV10-1 and TRBJ1-1; D is ambiguous. CDR3 size: 14 residues. Germline-derived CDR1 and CDR2 are WNHNN and SYGVQD (reference sequence). V lost 0 bases, J lost 1 base, and 6 bases lay in between. The DNA of the CDR3 is TGCGCCAGCAGTGAGTCCGGGGAGAACACTGAAGCTTTCTTT. Its translation: CASSESGENTEAFF.

The chain carries TRBV30 and TRBJ1-5; D might be TRBD1 (5 bases). From germline, CDR1 is GTSNPN and CDR2 SVGIG (reference sequence). The ends were cut back, 4 bases at V and 3 bases at J, with 19 bases in the middle. This CDR3 spans 16 amino acids. CDR3 sequence reads: CAWTPMGQGHNQPQHF. The CDR3 coding sequence is TGTGCCTGGACCCCAATGGGGCAGGGCCACAATCAGCCCCAGCATTTT.

The rearrangement joins TRBV2 to TRBJ1-4, with 9 bases aligning to TRBD1. The V and J ends lost 9 bases and 7 bases, in that order; junction bases with no gene match: 3. Germline lookup yields CDR1 SNHLY and CDR2 FYNNEI. The CDR3 is made up of 12 amino acids. For the CDR3, the DNA is TGTGCCAGTACAGGGGGCCCTGAAAAACTGTTTTTT. It translates to CASTGGPEKLFF.

V usage is TRBV7-2 and J usage is TRBJ1-1; D is uncertain. Germline assignment: CDR1 SGHTA and CDR2 FQGNSA. The CDR3 covers 11 residues. Trimming removed 3 bases from V and 11 bases from J, with 10 bases in between. In nucleotides, the CDR3 is TGTGCCAGCAGCTTTCGGCGTGCCGCTTTCTTT. It yields the protein CASSFRRAAFF.

The chain recombines TRBV9 with TRBJ2-7, with 7 bases aligning to TRBD2. The germline CDR1 and CDR2 sequences are SGDLS and YYNGEE. V was pared by 4 bases and J by 9 bases, with 10 bases of the junction left unmatched. The CDR3 runs 13 residues. Here the CDR3 reads CASSPRLADLQYF. CDR3 nucleotides: TGTGCCAGCAGCCCCCGACTAGCCGATCTGCAGTACTTC.

The V call is TRBV13, the J call TRBJ2-7, with 8 bases lining up with TRBD1. Trimming took 4 bases from V and 7 from J; bases not matched to a gene: 0. This CDR3 has 11 residues. Per the germline V gene, CDR1 is PRHDT and CDR2 is FYEKMQ (reference sequence). The CDR3 is CASSWDREQYF. In DNA form, the CDR3 reads TGTGCCAGCAGCTGGGACAGGGAGCAGTACTTC. The variable domain in full, completed from reference TRBV13 and TRBJ2-7, reads AAGVIQSPRHLIKEKRETATLKCYPIPRHDTVYWYQQGPGQDPQFLISFYEKMQSDKGSIPDRFSAQQFSDYHSELNMSSLELGDSALYFCASSWDREQYFGPGTRLTVT.

As DNA, the CDR3 is TGTGCCAGCAGTTACGGAGGGCCTGGAAACACCATATATTTT. Residues: CASSYGGPGNTIYF. V gene TRBV6-5 combines with J gene TRBJ1-3; D unclear. The CDR3 consists of 14 residues. Germline V lookup: CDR1 MNHEY, CDR2 SVGAGI. Trimming took off 2 bases at V and 2 bases at J, with 7 bases between the two ends.

The gene calls are TRBV7-3 and TRBJ2-7, with D tentatively TRBD2 (6 bases). Germline CDR1 and CDR2: SGHTA and FQGTGA. The CDR3 loop spans 13 amino acids. V dropped 4 bases and J dropped 2 bases, with 9 bases sitting between them. The CDR3 DNA follows: TGTGCCAGCAGCTCCGGGAGCCCCTACGAGCAGTACTTC. Its protein is CASSSGSPYEQYF.

This sequence joins TRBV29-1 and TRBJ1-1, with 8 positions matching TRBD1. The V segment lost 4 bases and the J segment 1 base; nucleotides outside the gene matches: 5. Germline lookup yields CDR1 SQVTM and CDR2 ANQGSEA. The CDR3 has 14 amino acids. CDR3 sequence (DNA): TGCAGCGTTGTGGCCGACAGGGGGAACACTGAAGCTTTCTTT. Amino acids: CSVVADRGNTEAFF.

The chain combines TRBV10-2 with TRBJ2-3; the D is unclear. The CDR3 runs 16 residues. The germline V and J ends were trimmed by 2 bases and 0 bases, with 12 bases remaining between them. The V gene's germline CDR1 is WSHSY and CDR2 SAAADI. This CDR3 reads CASSEVGFTSTDTQYF. CDR3 sequence (DNA): TGCGCCAGCAGTGAGGTGGGCTTCACTAGCACAGATACGCAGTATTTT.

The chain joins TRBV11-2 to TRBJ2-2; TRBD2 matches 13 bases. V lost 5 bases to trimming and J lost 7 bases; unmatched junction nucleotides: 10. CDR1 and CDR2 (germline): SGHAT, FQNNGV. This CDR3 is built from 17 residues. The DNA for the CDR3 is TGTGCCAGCAGCGAACGTACTAGCGGGAGGGCCTTCGGGGAGCTGTTTTTT. As protein: CASSERTSGRAFGELFF. Together with reference TRBV11-2 and TRBJ2-2, the CDR3 gives the full variable domain: EAGVAQSPRYKIIEKRQSVAFWCNPISGHATLYWYQQILGQGPKLLIQFQNNGVVDDSQLPKDRFSAERLKGVDSTLKIQPAKLEDSAVYLCASSERTSGRAFGELFFGEGSRLTVL.

The CDR3 region has the DNA TGTGCCAGTAGTATCACAGGGGAGGCCCAGTACTTC. This sequence encodes CASSITGEAQYF. J is TRBJ2-5 and V is TRBV19, with D perhaps TRBD1 (7 bases). Germline V gene lookup returns CDR1 LNHDA and CDR2 SQIVND (reference sequence). The CDR3 has 12 amino acids. The V and J ends lost 3 bases and 9 bases respectively, with 11 bases between them.

This chain links TRBV27 with TRBJ1-2; no clear D gene. The CDR3 totals 13 residues. V lost 8 bases, J lost 8 bases, and 18 bases lay in between. Looked up from germline, CDR1 is MNHEY and CDR2 is SMNVEV (reference sequence). CDR3 bases: TGTGCCAGCGGATACGGACCCAAGCAGGGCTACACCTTC. This sequence encodes CASGYGPKQGYTF.

This sequence joins TRBV5-1 and TRBJ1-4, with D hard to call. This CDR3 spans 14 amino acids. Trimming took off 0 bases at V and 7 bases at J, with 10 bases between the two ends. Germline V gives CDR1 SGHRS, CDR2 YFSETQ. CDR3 protein: CASSLDRSSEKLFF. CDR3 in DNA: TGCGCCAGCAGCTTGGACAGATCGAGTGAAAAACTGTTTTTT.

This chain uses TRBV18 with TRBJ2-6; D call uncertain. The germline V and J ends were trimmed by 1 base and 0 bases, with 16 bases remaining between them. Per the germline V gene, CDR1 is KGHSH and CDR2 is LQKENI. The CDR3 consists of 19 residues. The CDR3 protein is CASSPRHTRKTSGANVLTF. DNA of the CDR3: TGTGCCAGCTCACCACGGCACACCCGGAAGACCTCTGGGGCCAACGTCCTGACTTTC.

This sequence joins TRBV29-1 and TRBJ2-7; 11 bases map to TRBD1. V lost 6 bases, J lost 4 bases, and 8 bases stayed unmatched. CDR3 length equals 14 residues. Germline V gene data show CDR1 as SQVTM and CDR2 as ANQGSEA. The CDR3, as DNA: TGCAGCGTGGTTAGGACAGGGGGCCCTTACGAGCAGTACTTC. It is translated as CSVVRTGGPYEQYF.

This clone was detected only once. V and J are TRBV5-4 and TRBJ1-2; no clear D gene. The germline V gene has CDR1 SGHNT and CDR2 YYREEE (reference sequence). The CDR3 length is 12 residues. The V end was cut by 4 bases, the J end by 5 bases, with 9 bases between. Here the CDR3 reads CASSTDGYGYTF. Written as DNA, the CDR3 is TGTGCCAGCAGCACGGACGGGTATGGCTACACCTTC.

This chain uses TRBV7-2 with TRBJ1-1; no clear D. Trimming took 1 base from V and 0 from J, leaving 6 bases between them. The germline CDR1 and CDR2 sequences are SGHTA and FQGNSA. The CDR3 has 14 residues. The CDR3 DNA reads TGTGCCAGCAGCTTAGTCCGGATGAACACTGAAGCTTTCTTT. Residues: CASSLVRMNTEAFF. The full variable domain, its missing parts supplied by reference TRBV7-2 and TRBJ1-1, is GAGVSQSPSNKVTEKGKDVELRCDPISGHTALYWYRQSLGQGLEFLIYFQGNSAPDKSGLPSDRFSAERTGGSVSTLTIQRTQQEDSAVYLCASSLVRMNTEAFFGQGTRLTVV.